This T cell receptor (beta chain) was retrieved from a study of blood T cell repertoires in COVID-19. From germline, CDR1 is SGHAT and CDR2 FQNNGV. The V end lost 5 bases, the J end lost 2 bases, and 18 bases lay between the germline ends. This CDR3 contains 16 residues. Produced via immunoSEQ multiplex PCR; TCRdb's table is partial and in-frame only. The table has about 140,000 clones, 85% to 90% seen once. The V gene is TRBV11-2, the J gene TRBJ2-5, with D possibly TRBD1 on 5 matching bases. Sequencing input: peripheral blood. The sequence derives from a human donor in a cohort sampled during active COVID-19. The CDR3 loop reads CASSPGARQRQETQYF. The CDR3 region has the DNA TGTGCCAGCAGCCCTGGGGCGAGACAGAGGCAAGAGACCCAGTACTTC.